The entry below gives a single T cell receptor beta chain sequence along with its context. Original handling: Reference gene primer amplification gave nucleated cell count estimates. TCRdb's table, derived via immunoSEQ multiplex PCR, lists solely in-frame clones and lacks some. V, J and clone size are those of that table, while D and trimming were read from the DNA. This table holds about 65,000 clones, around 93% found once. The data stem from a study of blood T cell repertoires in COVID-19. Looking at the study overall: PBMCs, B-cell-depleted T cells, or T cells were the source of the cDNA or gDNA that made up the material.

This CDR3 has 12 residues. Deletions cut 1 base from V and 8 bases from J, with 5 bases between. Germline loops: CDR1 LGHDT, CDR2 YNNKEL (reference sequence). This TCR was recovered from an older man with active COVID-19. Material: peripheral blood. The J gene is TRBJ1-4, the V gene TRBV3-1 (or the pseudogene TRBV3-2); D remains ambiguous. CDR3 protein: CASSQVLEKLFF. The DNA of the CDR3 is TGTGCCAGCAGCCAAGTTCTGGAAAAACTGTTTTTT.